The T cell receptor beta chain under discussion was sequenced for a study of cytomegalovirus exposure and HLA in healthy donors. As for this clone: Its target is unknown.

The CDR3 sequence is 14 residues long. After removal of 7 bases from V and 5 bases from J, the junction contained 8 bases not matched to a gene. Germline V gene lookup returns CDR1 GTSNPN and CDR2 SVGIG (reference sequence). Findings and limits, study-wide: In a later analysis, V- and J-gene trimming of beta chains associated with a DCLRE1C missense variant, replicated independently.

This PCR relied on a set of 60 Vbeta primers and 13 Jbeta primers. The data were produced by immunoSEQ multiplex PCR, yet TCRdb's version contains in-frame clones alone and is incomplete. The profile covers 150,000 to 250,000 clones, with around 86% appearing a single time and roughly 6% taken by the ten largest. The source material was PBMCs. The receptor was isolated from a woman between 50 and 59 years old in good health and CMV-seropositive. The V call is TRBV30, the J call TRBJ2-2; TRBD2 aligns across 9 bases. CDR3 sequence: CASRAGGWTGELFF. The CDR3 DNA sequence: TGTGCCTCTCGGGCGGGAGGGTGGACCGGGGAGCTGTTTTTT.